This entry lists 27 T cell receptor beta chains sequenced from one sample in a study of T cells in Graves' hyperthyroidism and ophthalmopathy. Amplification targeted TCR beta CDR3 regions from RNA transcripts. During a first-round RT-PCR of the TCR CDR3, the HTBI primer set was used. TCRdb independently ran MiXCR on the multiplex PCR reads; one entry per CDR3 protein. The data contain about 290,000 distinct CDR3 sequences, 15% to 20% of them singletons. Material: blood. The receptors shown here come from a woman in her fifties or sixties with Graves' ophthalmopathy.

The gene calls are TRBV13 and TRBJ1-2; 8 nucleotides agree with TRBD1. The CDR3 loop spans 16 amino acids. Germline assignment: CDR1 PRHDT and CDR2 FYEKMQ (reference sequence). Trimming cost V 6 bases and J 5 bases; bases outside gene matches: 14. For the CDR3, the DNA is TGTGCCAGCAGACCAGGTCAATCCGGGACAGGATATGGCTACACCTTC. Its protein product is CASRPGQSGTGYGYTF.

This clonotype was observed at least ten times. V usage is TRBV28 and J usage is TRBJ2-1; D not resolved. Trimming removed 4 bases at V and 0 bases at J, with 13 bases between. The CDR3 contains 16 residues. Germline V gene lookup returns CDR1 MDHEN and CDR2 SYDVKM. CDR3 sequence: CASSWPQDDSYNEQFF. CDR3 sequence (DNA): TGTGCCAGCAGTTGGCCCCAGGACGACTCCTACAATGAGCAGTTCTTC.

This clonotype was picked up many times. The V gene is TRBV4-3, the J gene TRBJ2-3; 9 bases match TRBD1. This CDR3 spans 14 amino acids. Germline V gene data show CDR1 as LGHNA and CDR2 as YSLEER. Losses at the gene ends were 0 bases for V and 13 bases for J; bases not matched to a gene: 8. The CDR3 sequence is CASSQERGRTGEYF. The CDR3 DNA is TGCGCCAGCAGCCAAGAAAGGGGTCGGACAGGGGAGTATTTT.

This clonotype was counted only a few times. A read error may account for a junction end that differs from germline. The CDR3: CASSFGDSYEQHF. The CDR3 DNA is TGTGCCAGCAGTTTTGGGGACTCCTACGAGCAGCACTTC. The chain couples TRBV7-2 to TRBJ2-7; a possible D gene is TRBD2 (6 bases). The CDR3 has 13 residues. The germline gives CDR1 SGHTA, CDR2 FQGNSA.

This clonotype was detected many times. V usage is TRBV7-2 and J usage is TRBJ2-7; D possibly corresponds to TRBD1 (6 bases). V was pared by 5 bases and J by 7 bases, with 15 bases between. Germline assignment: CDR1 SGHTA and CDR2 FQGNSA. The CDR3 is made up of 13 amino acids. DNA for the CDR3: TGTGCCAGCAGCGAACTACAGGGTCGGGAGCAGTACTTC. Translation gives CASSELQGREQYF.

This clonotype showed up just a few times. CDR3: CASSLAGATDTQYF. The CDR3 nucleotides read TGTGCCAGCAGTTTAGCGGGGGCCACAGATACGCAGTATTTT. The chain combines TRBV12-3 or TRBV12-4 with TRBJ2-3; D might be TRBD1 (6 bases). V was shortened by 0 bases and J by 2 bases, with 6 bases between the two germline ends. The CDR3 covers 14 residues.

This clonotype was seen repeatedly, ten times or more. The chain is built from TRBV2 and TRBJ2-2; 10 nucleotides align to TRBD1. Looked up from germline, CDR1 is SNHLY and CDR2 is FYNNEI. This CDR3 has 15 residues. The V and J ends lost 8 bases and 5 bases, in that order; junction bases with no gene match: 8. CDR3 nucleotides: TGTGCCAGCGCAAGGACAGGGGGAGGAACCGGGGAGCTGTTTTTT. Translated, it gives CASARTGGGTGELFF.

On this clonotype itself: The germline gene is not matched at one end of the junction; a read error may be the cause. The rearrangement uses TRBV4-3 and TRBJ1-4; the match to TRBD1 covers 7 bases. CDR1 is LGHNA and CDR2 is YSLEER in the germline V gene. CDR3 size: 15 residues. Here the CDR3 reads CASSQQDRWGEELFF. CDR3 DNA: TGCGCCAGCAGCCAACAGGACAGGTGGGGTGAAGAACTGTTTTTT.

Comment on this clonotype: It may be a read error: a sequence one base away is much more abundant. This chain connects TRBV12-3 or TRBV12-4 to TRBJ1-6; D remains ambiguous. This CDR3 comprises 14 residues. CDR3 sequence reads: CASSLRTYSSPLHF. DNA for the CDR3: TGTGCCAGCAGTTTACGAACCTATAGTTCACCCCTCCACTTT.

V and J are TRBV5-1 and TRBJ2-5; 7 positions match TRBD1. CDR3 length equals 14 residues. The junction had 5 bases not matched to a gene; V was cut back by 0 bases and J by 6 bases. The germline CDR1 and CDR2 sequences are SGHRS and YFSETQ. CDR3 protein: CASSLDTGEQTQYF. The CDR3 region has the DNA TGCGCCAGCAGCTTGGATACAGGGGAACAGACCCAGTACTTC.

This clonotype was seen at least ten times. The rearrangement uses TRBV5-5 and TRBJ1-1; possible D gene TRBD1, 6 bases. V lost 4 bases and J 3 bases, leaving 16 bases between the germline ends. CDR3 length equals 15 residues. CDR1 SGHKS and CDR2 YYEKEE come from the germline V gene (reference sequence). CDR3 residues: CASSPMTQGYTEAFF. CDR3 DNA sequence: TGTGCCAGCAGCCCCATGACACAGGGTTACACTGAAGCTTTCTTT.

On this clonotype: Given a much more abundant clone one base away, this may be a read error. J is TRBJ2-3 and V is TRBV18; TRBD2 matches 8 bases. The CDR3 has 15 amino acids. The germline CDR1 and CDR2 sequences are KGHSH and LQKENI. In DNA, the CDR3 is TGTGCCAACTCACCAACGAGCGGGAGCGCAGATACGCAGTATTTT. This sequence encodes CANSPTSGSADTQYF.

This clonotype was counted ten times or more. J is TRBJ2-1 and V is TRBV7-8, with 9 bases fitting TRBD1. This CDR3 contains 16 residues. Germline CDR1 is SGHVS and CDR2 is FQNEAQ. Trimming at V came to 1 base and at J to 4 bases, leaving 5 bases not matched to a gene. The CDR3 reads CASSLVDRGAYNEQFF. The DNA for the CDR3 is TGTGCCAGCAGCTTAGTTGACAGGGGGGCTTACAATGAGCAGTTCTTC.

This clonotype was seen ten or more times. The chain employs TRBV27 and TRBJ2-3, with a possible D match to TRBD2 (6 bases). Per germline, CDR1 MNHEY and CDR2 SMNVEV (reference sequence). V was shortened by 2 bases and J by 4 bases, with 13 bases between the two germline ends. This CDR3 region has 15 residues. Written as DNA, the CDR3 is TGTGCCAGCAGTTTAATCGGGGGAAACCCAGATACGCAGTATTTT. It yields the protein CASSLIGGNPDTQYF.

CDR3 loop: CASRTGTDRYEQYF. CDR3 nucleotide sequence: TGCGCCAGCAGGACCGGGACAGATCGCTACGAGCAGTACTTC. The chain joins TRBV5-1 to TRBJ2-7; 7 bases match TRBD1. Germline values: CDR1 SGHRS, CDR2 YFSETQ. With 5 bases clipped from V and 3 bases from J, the junction kept 8 bases outside the gene matches. The CDR3 is 14 residues long.

This clonotype came up many times. V is TRBV5-1 and J is TRBJ2-5, with D unresolved. The V and J ends lost 4 bases and 2 bases respectively, with 15 bases between them. The germline V gene has CDR1 SGHRS and CDR2 YFSETQ. CDR3 length: 15 residues. As DNA, the CDR3 is TGCGCCAGCAGCCACGCCTCGCTACAACAAGAGACCCAGTACTTC. Amino acid sequence: CASSHASLQQETQYF.

This clonotype was seen repeatedly, ten times or more. CDR3 sequence: CASRKAGERNEQFF. CDR3 in DNA: TGCGCCAGCCGTAAAGCGGGAGAGAGGAATGAGCAGTTCTTC. This chain connects TRBV5-1 to TRBJ2-1; TRBD2 matches 8 bases. This CDR3 spans 14 amino acids. The germline CDR1 and CDR2 sequences are SGHRS and YFSETQ. V trimming: 7 bases; J trimming: 7 bases; junction bases outside the gene matches: 10.

This clonotype occurred many times. The V gene is TRBV2, the J gene TRBJ2-7; 8 bases are a match to TRBD1. J was trimmed by 0 bases and V by 6 bases; bases with no gene match: 4. The CDR3 covers 14 residues. Germline CDR1 and CDR2: SNHLY and FYNNEI. The CDR3 DNA reads TGTGCCAGCAGCAACAGGGGGAGCTCCTACGAGCAGTACTTC. Its protein product is CASSNRGSSYEQYF.

This chain joins TRBV19 and TRBJ2-6; D ambiguous. CDR1 is LNHDA and CDR2 is SQIVND in the germline V gene (reference sequence). The CDR3 consists of 18 residues. With 1 base removed from V and 0 bases from J, the gap between germline ends came to 13 bases. The CDR3 sequence is CASSIGGPTFSGANVLTF. The CDR3 nucleotides are TGTGCCAGTAGTATAGGTGGCCCCACATTCTCTGGGGCCAACGTCCTGACTTTC.

The J gene is TRBJ2-6, the V gene TRBV20-1; D unresolved. The CDR3 covers 15 residues. The V gene's germline CDR1 is DFQATT and CDR2 SNEGSKA (reference sequence). Trimming took off 3 bases at V and 0 bases at J, with 9 bases between the two ends. The chain's CDR3 is CSASPRASGANVLTF. The CDR3 region has the DNA TGCAGTGCTAGTCCCAGAGCCTCTGGGGCCAACGTCCTGACTTTC.

This clonotype was recorded many times. This chain joins TRBV6-1 and TRBJ1-3; no firm D call. Germline V lookup: CDR1 MNHNS, CDR2 SASEGT. The V gene lost 6 bases and the J gene lost 8 bases, with 20 bases spanning the gap. The CDR3 loop spans 15 amino acids. The CDR3 region has the DNA TGTGCCAGCAGAGCGATGGACGGAACCGGGGACACCATATATTTT. Translation gives CASRAMDGTGDTIYF.

The gene calls are TRBV5-6 and TRBJ1-6; perhaps TRBD1 as D (6 bases). The CDR3 covers 14 residues. Germline V gene sequence: CDR1 SGHDT, CDR2 YYEEEE. The V end lost 4 bases, the J end lost 6 bases, and 11 bases lay between the germline ends. DNA for the CDR3: TGTGCCAGCAGCGTCAGGGGCGCTAATTCACCCCTCCACTTT. As protein: CASSVRGANSPLHF.

The table lists this clonotype with many counts. The chain joins TRBV27 to TRBJ2-7, with 8 nucleotides matching TRBD2. The germline V gene encodes CDR1 MNHEY and CDR2 SMNVEV (reference sequence). The V segment lost 5 bases and the J segment 2 bases; nucleotides outside the gene matches: 5. The CDR3 has 14 residues. The CDR3 bases are TGTGCCAGCAGTCCACTAGCGGACCCCTACGAGCAGTACTTC. Translated, it gives CASSPLADPYEQYF.

V gene TRBV6-2 or TRBV6-3 combines with J gene TRBJ2-5; no definite D call. Germline assignment: CDR1 MNHEY and CDR2 SVGEGT. V lost 6 bases and J 5 bases, leaving 13 bases between the germline ends. This CDR3 has 13 residues. The CDR3 DNA follows: TGTGCCAGCAGCAACGGATGGGTGGAGACCCAGTACTTC. Protein product: CASSNGWVETQYF.

This clonotype was found many times. The rearrangement joins TRBV27 to TRBJ2-7; 10 nucleotides match TRBD1. Germline V lookup: CDR1 MNHEY, CDR2 SMNVEV (reference sequence). The J segment lost 5 bases and the V segment lost 6 bases, leaving 10 bases of the junction unmatched. This CDR3 has 15 residues. Here the CDR3 DNA reads TGTGCCAGCAGCTTAAACCGGGACAGGGGACACGAGCAGTACTTC. Amino acid sequence: CASSLNRDRGHEQYF.

This clonotype was seen a few times. CDR3 residues: CASSQTSLDTDTQYF. The CDR3, as DNA: TGTGCCAGCAGCCAGACTAGTTTGGACACAGATACGCAGTATTTT. The V call is TRBV9, the J call TRBJ2-3; perhaps TRBD2 as D (6 bases). This CDR3 has 15 amino acids. The germline gives CDR1 SGDLS, CDR2 YYNGEE. V shed 4 bases and J shed 2 bases, with 14 bases lying between them.

This clonotype showed up many times. V is TRBV28 and J is TRBJ1-2; D gene unclear. Looked up from germline, CDR1 is MDHEN and CDR2 is SYDVKM. This CDR3 is built from 13 residues. Trimming stripped 6 bases from V and 8 bases from J, with 16 bases between. The CDR3: CASSPDPERGYTF. The CDR3 nucleotides read TGTGCCAGCAGCCCCGATCCTGAGAGGGGCTACACCTTC.